This T cell receptor beta chain derives from a study of T-cell memory formation after mild COVID-19 (dated by TCRdb to about 2021). Study-wide context: TCR sequence clusters from the two donors were largely donor specific. In two donors, T-cell clones that expanded and contracted after mild COVID-19 were tracked by sequencing TCRalpha and TCRbeta repertoires over time. The cohort was made up of two young adult volunteers, one female and one male, who were previously healthy.

Findings and caveats that apply to the study as a whole: The detection of some responding clones in pre-infection memory suggests that pre-existing cross-reactive memory T cells joined the SARS-CoV-2 response. Contracting CD4+ clones were located mainly in the CM and EM memory subsets, whereas CD8+ clones were found to be enriched in EMRA. Whether the second-wave clones peaking on day 37 were SARS-CoV-2 specific was not confirmed. Only two mild cases were covered by the study, and larger cohorts that include severe cases with pre-infection samples were considered necessary. From day 15 to 85, contracting clones showed balanced CD4/CD8 phenotypes, whereas a second wave of clones that expanded from day 15 to 37 leaned towards CD4+.

Ficoll-Paque density gradient centrifugation was used to isolate PBMCs. The table lists this clonotype with many counts. What this receptor recognizes is not known. Qualities for individual bases were not recorded, and no much larger clone is one base off. Instrument on record: Illumina NovaSeq 6000. Using 5'RACE with constant-segment primers, TCRalpha and TCRbeta cDNA libraries were constructed, with sample barcodes and unique molecular identifiers added in the process. Trizol reagent was used to extract RNA from every sample. Library amplification was performed in two PCR steps, and a second sample barcode and Illumina TruSeq adapters were introduced in the second step. Libraries were sequenced on an Illumina NovaSeq with 2 x 150 bp paired-end reads. Concerning the study's data processing: Demultiplexing of reads and collapsing into UMI-guided consensus sequences were performed with migec v1.2.7. Using mixcr v2.1.11, UMI consensuses were aligned to TRA and TRB V and J templates and then assembled into clonotypes. A clonotype was counted as expanded or contracted only when both edgeR and NoisET called the clonotype significant, with the noise models trained on biological replicates. For edgeR calls, a false discovery rate-adjusted p below 0.01 and a log2 fold-change threshold of 1 were applied. As an exploratory analysis of dynamics, max-normalized trajectories of the 1000 most abundant clonotypes were examined with PCA combined with hierarchical clustering. Separately sequenced CD4+ and CD8+ repertoires were used to assign the CD4 or CD8 phenotype of responding clones. TCRdb redid the processing of the public reads, applying fastp at Q25 and MiXCR, and retained in-frame beta chains. When rows share a CDR3 protein, they turn into one entry using the most common DNA and genes. These V and J calls originate from TCRdb's pipeline instead of the authors' own analysis. In all, the sample holds more than 350,000 distinct CDR3 sequences, and under 25% of those were seen once. Approximately 12% of the sample is in the top ten clones.

Sequencing was performed on PBMCs or a T cell subset sorted from them (not recorded which). The source is an adult woman who had mild COVID-19 (a few samples of this study predate the infection). The sample titles of this study are shuffled in the database, so cell type and time point are left out; the donor was told from shared clones.

CDR3 loop: CSARARPASLYEQYF. The DNA sequence is given as TGCAGTGCTAGAGCCCGCCCGGCCTCCCTCTACGAGCAGTACTTC. This chain is built from TRBV20-1 and TRBJ2-7, with the D gene too uncertain to name. CDR1 and CDR2, per the germline V gene (reference sequence), are DFQATT and SNEGSKA. V is shortened by 1 base, J by 3 bases, and the region joining them spans 16 bases. The cysteine opens and the phenylalanine closes a CDR3 of 15 amino acids. The only DNA kept is the CDR3, 45 bases in frame from the first base.